Here is one T cell receptor beta chain with its context. Its antigen is unknown. Germline CDR1 and CDR2: SGHAT and FQDESV (reference sequence). The CDR3 runs 14 residues. V was clipped by 5 bases and J by 4 bases; unmatched bases: 7. Only in-frame clones appear in the TCRdb table, and some are missing; sequencing was by immunoSEQ multiplex PCR. Among more than 25,000 clones listed, roughly four fifths were seen once. This entry comes from a study of lymphopenia after photon versus proton radiotherapy. Study-level points and caveats: Post-nadir diversity loss with photons came from oligoclonal expansion, particularly CD8+ Temra cells. Authors raise, but do not show, better survival with proton therapy.

This specimen consisted of peripheral blood, obtained from a patient treated with photon-based radiotherapy. This sequence joins TRBV11-1 and TRBJ1-1, with 7 bases identical to TRBD1. The TCR was taken from a woman between 45 and 65 years old with pancreatic cancer. The CDR3 region is CASSKGQPGTEAFF. CDR3 DNA: TGTGCCAGCAGCAAGGGACAGCCGGGCACTGAAGCTTTCTTT.